The 5 T cell receptor beta chains in this list originate from one sample, sequenced in a study of cytomegalovirus exposure and HLA in healthy donors. The assay was immunoSEQ multiplex PCR, and TCRdb's table has in-frame clones only and misses some. The sample gives 250,000 to 400,000 clones, roughly 88% of which show up once; 0.9% to 1% is in the top ten. The material sequenced was PBMCs. These receptors were collected from a young man in good health and CMV-seronegative.

This clone was counted a few times. This rearrangement joins TRBV4-1 to TRBJ1-2; the D gene is possibly TRBD1 (6 bases). The length of the CDR3 is 15 residues. From germline, CDR1 is MGHRA and CDR2 YSYEKL. The V end lost 2 bases, the J end lost 7 bases, and 17 bases lay between the germline ends. The CDR3: CASSQFGTREGGYTF. As DNA, the CDR3 is TGCGCCAGCAGCCAATTCGGGACAAGGGAGGGTGGCTACACCTTC.

A few counts support this clone. V is TRBV5-1 and J is TRBJ1-2; 9 bases are shared with TRBD1. CDR3 size: 12 residues. Germline CDR1 reads SGHRS; CDR2 reads YFSETQ. V was pared by 9 bases and J by 3 bases, with 3 bases of the junction left unmatched. The CDR3 spells CAIRDRDYGYTF. CDR3 nucleotides: TGCGCCATCCGGGACAGGGACTATGGCTACACCTTC.

The chain employs TRBV21-1 and TRBJ1-6; TRBD1, the table's D call, was not compared with the DNA. TRBV21-1 is noted as a pseudogene. This CDR3 is built from 15 residues. CDR3 sequence: CASRVDRERNSPLHF. The DNA of the CDR3 is TGTGCCAGCAGAGTGGACAGAGAAAGAAATTCACCCCTCCACTTT.

The genes are TRBV27 and TRBJ2-7; TRBD1 agrees at 7 bases. CDR1 and CDR2 from the germline V gene are MNHEY and SMNVEV (reference sequence). The V gene end was trimmed by 6 bases and the J gene end by 4 bases; junction bases not matched to a gene: 12. The CDR3 spans 15 residues. This CDR3 is CASRNNRGGRYEQYF. The CDR3 nucleotides read TGTGCCAGCAGGAACAACAGGGGTGGTAGATACGAGCAGTACTTC.

The chain carries TRBV11-2 and TRBJ2-7, with 7 nucleotides matching TRBD1. Germline V CDR1 and CDR2: SGHAT, FQNNGV. V trimming: 5 bases; J trimming: 5 bases; junction bases outside the gene matches: 18. The length of the CDR3 is 17 residues. The CDR3 DNA reads as TGTGCCAGCAGCGAATTCCACCCCCGACAGGGTCCACACGAGCAGTACTTC. Amino acid sequence: CASSEFHPRQGPHEQYF.